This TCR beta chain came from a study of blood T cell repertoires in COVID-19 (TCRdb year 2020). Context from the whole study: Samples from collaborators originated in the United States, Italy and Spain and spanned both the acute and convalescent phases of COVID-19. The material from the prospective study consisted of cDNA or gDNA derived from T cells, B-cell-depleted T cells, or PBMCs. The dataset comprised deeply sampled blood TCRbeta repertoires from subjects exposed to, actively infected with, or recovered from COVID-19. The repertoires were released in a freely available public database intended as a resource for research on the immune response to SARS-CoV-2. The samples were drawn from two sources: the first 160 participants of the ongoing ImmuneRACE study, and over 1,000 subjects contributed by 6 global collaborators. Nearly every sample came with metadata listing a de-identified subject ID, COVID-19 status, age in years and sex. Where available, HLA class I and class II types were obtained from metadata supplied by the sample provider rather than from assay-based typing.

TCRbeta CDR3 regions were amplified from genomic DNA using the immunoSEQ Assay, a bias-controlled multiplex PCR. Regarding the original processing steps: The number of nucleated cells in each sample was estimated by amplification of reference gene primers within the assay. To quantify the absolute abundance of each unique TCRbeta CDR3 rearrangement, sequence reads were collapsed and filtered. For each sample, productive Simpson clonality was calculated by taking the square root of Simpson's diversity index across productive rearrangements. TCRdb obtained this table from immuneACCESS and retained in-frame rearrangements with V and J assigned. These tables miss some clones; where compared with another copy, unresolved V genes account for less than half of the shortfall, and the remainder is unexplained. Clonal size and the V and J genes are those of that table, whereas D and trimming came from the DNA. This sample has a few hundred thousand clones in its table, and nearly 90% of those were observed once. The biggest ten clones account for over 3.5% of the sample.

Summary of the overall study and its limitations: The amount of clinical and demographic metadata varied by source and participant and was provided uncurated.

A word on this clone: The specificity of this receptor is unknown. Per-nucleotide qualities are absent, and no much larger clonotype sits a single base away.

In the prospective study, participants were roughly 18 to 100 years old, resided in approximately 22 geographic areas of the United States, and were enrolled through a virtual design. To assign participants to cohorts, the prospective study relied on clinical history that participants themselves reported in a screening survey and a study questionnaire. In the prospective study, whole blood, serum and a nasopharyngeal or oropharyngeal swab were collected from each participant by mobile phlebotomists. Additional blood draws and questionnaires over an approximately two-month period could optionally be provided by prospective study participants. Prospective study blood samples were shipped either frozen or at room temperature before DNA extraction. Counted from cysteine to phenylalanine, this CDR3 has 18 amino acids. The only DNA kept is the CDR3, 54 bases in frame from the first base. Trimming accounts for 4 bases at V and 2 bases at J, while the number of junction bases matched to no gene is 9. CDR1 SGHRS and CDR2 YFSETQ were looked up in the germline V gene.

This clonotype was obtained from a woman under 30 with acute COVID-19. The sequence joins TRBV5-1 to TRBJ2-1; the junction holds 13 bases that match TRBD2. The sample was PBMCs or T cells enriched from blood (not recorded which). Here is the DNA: TGCGCCAGCAGCCGTGGACTAGCGGGGGCCCCCCCCTACAATGAGCAGTTCTTC. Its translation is CASSRGLAGAPPYNEQFF.